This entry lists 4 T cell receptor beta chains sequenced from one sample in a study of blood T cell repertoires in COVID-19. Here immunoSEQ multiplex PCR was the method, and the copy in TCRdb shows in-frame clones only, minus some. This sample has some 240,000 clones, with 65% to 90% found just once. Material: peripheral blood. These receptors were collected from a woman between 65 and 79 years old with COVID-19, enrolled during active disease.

The CDR3 region is CASSISRSREGEQFF. In DNA form, the CDR3 reads TGTGCCAGTAGTATTAGTAGGAGTAGAGAGGGCGAGCAGTTCTTC. J is TRBJ2-1 and V is TRBV19; possible D gene TRBD2, 5 bases. This CDR3 has 15 amino acids. Germline CDR1 LNHDA, CDR2 SQIVND (reference sequence). V was trimmed by 3 bases and J by 10 bases, leaving 19 bases between them.

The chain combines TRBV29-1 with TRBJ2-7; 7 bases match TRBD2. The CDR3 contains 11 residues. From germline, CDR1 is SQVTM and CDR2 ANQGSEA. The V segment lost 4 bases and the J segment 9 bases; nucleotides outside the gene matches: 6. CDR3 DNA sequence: TGCAGCGTTGCCCCCGGGGAGGGGCAGTACTTC. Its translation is CSVAPGEGQYF.

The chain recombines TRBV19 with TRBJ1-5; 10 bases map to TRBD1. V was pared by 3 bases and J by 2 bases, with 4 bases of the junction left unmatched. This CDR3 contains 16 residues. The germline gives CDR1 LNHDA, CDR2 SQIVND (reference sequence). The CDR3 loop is CASSIDGTGGNQPQHF. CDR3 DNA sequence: TGTGCCAGTAGTATCGACGGGACAGGGGGCAATCAGCCCCAGCATTTT.

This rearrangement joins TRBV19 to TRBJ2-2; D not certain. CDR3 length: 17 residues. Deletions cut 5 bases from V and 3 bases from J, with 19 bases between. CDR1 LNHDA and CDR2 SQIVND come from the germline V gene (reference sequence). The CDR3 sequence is CASSEPRASVYTGELFF. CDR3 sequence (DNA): TGTGCCAGTAGTGAACCGCGCGCCTCGGTTTACACCGGGGAGCTGTTTTTT.